Sequencing of this T cell receptor beta chain was carried out in a study of blood T cell repertoires in COVID-19. Across the whole study: Collection of acute and convalescent COVID-19 samples took place in the United States, Italy and Spain. T cells, B-cell-depleted T cells, or PBMCs provided the cDNA or gDNA that served as material.

Germline CDR1 reads SGHRS; CDR2 reads YFSETQ. This CDR3 comprises 16 residues. Trimming removed 4 bases from V and 5 bases from J; junction bases left unmatched: 15. Original processing methods: How many nucleated cells were present was estimated from reference gene primer amplification. Clones were read by immunoSEQ multiplex PCR, and TCRdb kept only the in-frame ones, dropping some. For V, J and clone size, that table is used; D and trimming come from the DNA. The sample includes some 110,000 clones, 84% of them seen just once. This TCR derives from a woman aged 60 to 75 with acute or convalescent COVID-19. V gene TRBV5-1 combines with J gene TRBJ2-7, with TRBD1 matching over 7 bases. Sequencing used peripheral blood. This chain's CDR3 is CASSLQGDSEVDEQYF. CDR3 DNA sequence: TGCGCCAGCAGCCTTCAAGGGGACAGTGAGGTCGACGAGCAGTACTTC.